These T cell receptor beta chains were read from a single sample in a study of human T cells and chemical hapten exposure. TCRdb fed the RACE reads into MiXCR, producing one record per CDR3 protein. The repertoire has fewer than 70,000 distinct CDR3 sequences, approximately 11% of them found once; the top ten carry 4.5% to 5.5%. The sample here was whole blood, taken in connection with sensitization to the hapten diphenylcyclopropenone (DPC). The receptors were gathered from a woman aged 45-60 years with alopecia areata. Some clones in this sample may be carry-over from other donors' samples. Each CDR3 is given with its conserved first and last residue. The D gene is left open where the match is weak. Clone sizes are given selectively: once, few, many, or a class where the clone is expanded.

clone size: many; J gene: TRBJ2-1; V gene: TRBV10-3; D gene: .; CDR3 DNA: TGTGCCATCAGTGGGCGGGACTCCAATGAGCAGTTCTTC; CDR3 protein: CAISGRDSNEQFF
clone size: .; J gene: TRBJ1-1; V gene: TRBV2; D gene: .; CDR3 DNA: TGTGTCAGCAGTCGGGATTTGCCAGGGTTATTGAACACTGAAGCTTTCTTT; CDR3 protein: CVSSRDLPGLLNTEAFF
clone size: few; J gene: TRBJ2-2; V gene: TRBV5-1; D gene: TRBD1; CDR3 DNA: TGCGCCAGCAGCCGACAGGGATCAGACACCGGGGAGCTGTTTTTT; CDR3 protein: CASSRQGSDTGELFF
clone size: .; J gene: TRBJ1-2; V gene: TRBV30; D gene: TRBD1; CDR3 DNA: TGTGCCTGGAAATTGGGACAGACTATCTATGGCTACACCTTC; CDR3 protein: CAWKLGQTIYGYTF
clone size: few; J gene: TRBJ2-3; V gene: TRBV20-1; D gene: .; CDR3 DNA: TGCAGTGCTAGAGACGGTGGGCAGGGAAGAGATACGCAGTATTTT; CDR3 protein: CSARDGGQGRDTQYF
clone size: many; J gene: TRBJ1-5; V gene: TRBV28; D gene: .; CDR3 DNA: TGTGCCAGCAGTTTCTCGAGGACGGTTAGCAATCAGCCCCAGCATTTT; CDR3 protein: CASSFSRTVSNQPQHF
clone size: many; J gene: TRBJ1-6; V gene: TRBV27; D gene: .; CDR3 DNA: TGTGCCAGCAGTTTGCAGAGAAATTCACCCCTCCACTTT; CDR3 protein: CASSLQRNSPLHF
clone size: .; J gene: TRBJ2-3; V gene: TRBV20-1; D gene: TRBD2; CDR3 DNA: TGCAGTGCTAGAGATCCGACTAGCGGGAGCTGGGATACGCAGTATTTT; CDR3 protein: CSARDPTSGSWDTQYF
clone size: .; J gene: TRBJ2-1; V gene: TRBV5-1; D gene: TRBD2; CDR3 DNA: TGCGCCAGCAGCTCCTCCTTGGATAGCGGGGTTTACAATGAGCAGTTCTTC; CDR3 protein: CASSSSLDSGVYNEQFF
clone size: many; J gene: TRBJ2-5; V gene: TRBV20-1; D gene: .; CDR3 DNA: TGCAGTGCTAGAGTAGGGCTAGCAGAGACCCAGTACTTC; CDR3 protein: CSARVGLAETQYF
clone size: few; J gene: TRBJ2-5; V gene: TRBV4-2; D gene: .; CDR3 DNA: TGTGCCAGCAGCCAAGCCAGGCAAGAGACCCAGTACTTC; CDR3 protein: CASSQARQETQYF
clone size: many; J gene: TRBJ2-1; V gene: TRBV29-1; D gene: TRBD2; CDR3 DNA: TGCAGCGTTGCGCCGGGACTAGCGGGGTTTGAGCAGTTCTTC; CDR3 protein: CSVAPGLAGFEQFF
clone size: many; J gene: TRBJ2-1; V gene: TRBV12-5; D gene: .; CDR3 DNA: TGTGCTAGTGGTTTGAATGGGATCTACAATGAGCAGTTCTTC; CDR3 protein: CASGLNGIYNEQFF
clone size: few; J gene: TRBJ2-2; V gene: TRBV21-1; D gene: .; CDR3 DNA: TGTGCCAGCAGCAAAACGGACTATGACAGGGGAGGACCCGGGGAGCTGTTTTTT; CDR3 protein: CASSKTDYDRGGPGELFF
clone size: .; J gene: TRBJ2-1; V gene: TRBV18; D gene: .; CDR3 DNA: TGTGCCAGCTCACCCCAGGGCACCTACAATGAGCAGTTCTTC; CDR3 protein: CASSPQGTYNEQFF
clone size: .; J gene: TRBJ2-3; V gene: TRBV7-9; D gene: .; CDR3 DNA: TGTGCCAGCAACCGACTGTCCGGGGCAGATACGCAGTATTTT; CDR3 protein: CASNRLSGADTQYF
clone size: few; J gene: TRBJ1-2; V gene: TRBV20-1; D gene: .; CDR3 DNA: TGCAGTGCTAGAGATCTTCATGGCTACACCTTC; CDR3 protein: CSARDLHGYTF
clone size: many; J gene: TRBJ1-1; V gene: TRBV6-2/TRBV6-3; D gene: .; CDR3 DNA: TGTGCCAGCAGTTTAGACGGAGTAAACACTGAAGCTTTCTTT; CDR3 protein: CASSLDGVNTEAFF
clone size: .; J gene: TRBJ2-1; V gene: TRBV2; D gene: .; CDR3 DNA: TGTGCCAGCAGTGGGGGCAATGAGCAGTTCTTC; CDR3 protein: CASSGGNEQFF
clone size: few; J gene: TRBJ2-5; V gene: TRBV15; D gene: .; CDR3 DNA: TGTGCCACCAGCAGAGATGGAGCAGGGCGAGAGACCCAGTACTTC; CDR3 protein: CATSRDGAGRETQYF
clone size: few; J gene: TRBJ1-1; V gene: TRBV18; D gene: .; CDR3 DNA: TGTGCCAGCTCCTTTAAGGGGGACGGTAACACTGAAGCTTTCTTT; CDR3 protein: CASSFKGDGNTEAFF
clone size: many; J gene: TRBJ2-1; V gene: TRBV5-1; D gene: .; CDR3 DNA: TGCGCCAGCACCCCGGCGGCCTACAATGAGCAGTTCTTC; CDR3 protein: CASTPAAYNEQFF
clone size: many; J gene: TRBJ2-2; V gene: TRBV7-2; D gene: TRBD2; CDR3 DNA: TGTGCCAGCAGCTTAGTGTCTAGCGGCACCGGGGAGCTGTTTTTT; CDR3 protein: CASSLVSSGTGELFF
clone size: many; J gene: TRBJ2-4; V gene: TRBV30; D gene: .; CDR3 DNA: TGTGCCTGGAGCGGGAGTGTATGGGACATTCAGTACTTC; CDR3 protein: CAWSGSVWDIQYF
clone size: many; J gene: TRBJ2-1; V gene: TRBV4-2; D gene: TRBD2; CDR3 DNA: TGTGCCAGCAGCCAAGAGAGGGGTACTAGCGGGGGGTACAATGAGCAGTTCTTC; CDR3 protein: CASSQERGTSGGYNEQFF
clone size: .; J gene: TRBJ1-4; V gene: TRBV6-5; D gene: .; CDR3 DNA: TGTGCCAGCAGCCCGGACCCCCCGAGTGAAAAACTGTTTTTT; CDR3 protein: CASSPDPPSEKLFF
clone size: many; J gene: TRBJ2-3; V gene: TRBV3-1; D gene: TRBD2; CDR3 DNA: TGTGCCAGCAGCCAGATTTGGACTAGCGGGCCTAGCACAGATACGCAGTATTTT; CDR3 protein: CASSQIWTSGPSTDTQYF
clone size: many; J gene: TRBJ1-1; V gene: TRBV15; D gene: .; CDR3 DNA: TGTGCCACCAGCAGAAGGAAGGGGAACACTGAAGCTTTCTTT; CDR3 protein: CATSRRKGNTEAFF
clone size: few; J gene: TRBJ2-7; V gene: TRBV6-2/TRBV6-3; D gene: TRBD1; CDR3 DNA: TGTGCCAGCAGTTACTTGTCAGGGGGCGGCTCCTACGAGCAGTACTTC; CDR3 protein: CASSYLSGGGSYEQYF
clone size: many; J gene: TRBJ1-4; V gene: TRBV18; D gene: .; CDR3 DNA: TGTGCCAGCTCACCGCAGAACGCCGGGCGGGCAAATGAAAAACTGTTTTTT; CDR3 protein: CASSPQNAGRANEKLFF
clone size: few; J gene: TRBJ1-1; V gene: TRBV12-3/TRBV12-4; D gene: TRBD1; CDR3 DNA: TGTGCCAGCAGCATAAGGGGGCAAGGGCCCGAAAACACTGAAGCTTTCTTT; CDR3 protein: CASSIRGQGPENTEAFF
clone size: few; J gene: TRBJ2-2; V gene: TRBV4-2; D gene: .; CDR3 DNA: TGTGCCAGCAGCCAAGAGAGGGGCGTCGGGGAGCTGTTTTTT; CDR3 protein: CASSQERGVGELFF
clone size: many; J gene: TRBJ2-1; V gene: TRBV29-1; D gene: TRBD2; CDR3 DNA: TGCAGCGTTGAAGGGGGACTAGCGGGTTCGCGGTTCTTC; CDR3 protein: CSVEGGLAGSRFF
clone size: many; J gene: TRBJ2-7; V gene: TRBV28; D gene: .; CDR3 DNA: TGTGCCAGCAGCCACTACGAGCAGTACTTC; CDR3 protein: CASSHYEQYF
clone size: many; J gene: TRBJ2-7; V gene: TRBV12-3/TRBV12-4; D gene: TRBD2; CDR3 DNA: TGTGCCAGCAGTGAAAAACAACTAGCGGGAGCCTACGAGCAGTACTTC; CDR3 protein: CASSEKQLAGAYEQYF
clone size: many; J gene: TRBJ1-1; V gene: TRBV6-5; D gene: TRBD1; CDR3 DNA: TGTGCCAGCAGTCCCCGACAGGGTCCGAACACTGAAGCTTTCTTT; CDR3 protein: CASSPRQGPNTEAFF
clone size: few; J gene: TRBJ2-1; V gene: TRBV7-2; D gene: TRBD2; CDR3 DNA: TGTGCCAGCAGCTTAATTAGCGGGAGTCTCAATGAGCAGTTCTTC; CDR3 protein: CASSLISGSLNEQFF
clone size: .; J gene: TRBJ2-7; V gene: TRBV4-1; D gene: .; CDR3 DNA: TGCGCCAGCAGCCAAGCAGGTTGGTCCTACGAGCAGTACTTC; CDR3 protein: CASSQAGWSYEQYF
clone size: few; J gene: TRBJ1-1; V gene: TRBV6-1; D gene: .; CDR3 DNA: TGTGCCAGCAGTGAAGTAGTAGGCAGAATGAACACTGAAGCTTTCTTT; CDR3 protein: CASSEVVGRMNTEAFF
clone size: many; J gene: TRBJ1-1; V gene: TRBV29-1; D gene: .; CDR3 DNA: TGCAGCGTTGAGTCAGCGAACACTGAAGCTTTCTTT; CDR3 protein: CSVESANTEAFF
clone size: few; J gene: TRBJ2-5; V gene: TRBV4-2; D gene: .; CDR3 DNA: TGTGCCAGCAGCCAAGATCAGGTTAGCGGCTGGGCCCAGTACTTC; CDR3 protein: CASSQDQVSGWAQYF
clone size: .; J gene: TRBJ2-3; V gene: TRBV9; D gene: .; CDR3 DNA: TGTGCCAGCAGCGTAGATCGGAAAACGGGCACAGATACGCAGTATTTT; CDR3 protein: CASSVDRKTGTDTQYF
clone size: .; J gene: TRBJ1-2; V gene: TRBV27; D gene: TRBD1; CDR3 DNA: TGTGCCAGCAGTGCGGACAGGGAGGGGACTATGGCTAACACCTTC; CDR3 protein: CASSADREGTMANTF
clone size: many; J gene: TRBJ2-2; V gene: TRBV2; D gene: .; CDR3 DNA: TGTGCCAGCAGTGAATGGGACCACCACGCCCGCGGGGAGCTGTTTTTT; CDR3 protein: CASSEWDHHARGELFF
clone size: few; J gene: TRBJ1-5; V gene: TRBV12-3/TRBV12-4; D gene: .; CDR3 DNA: TGTGCCAGCAGTCAAGGACAGAAAAATCAGCCCCAGCATTTT; CDR3 protein: CASSQGQKNQPQHF
clone size: few; J gene: TRBJ2-7; V gene: TRBV5-1; D gene: .; CDR3 DNA: TGCGCCAGCAGAACAATGGCCTACGAGCAGTACTTC; CDR3 protein: CASRTMAYEQYF